This T cell receptor (beta chain) was identified during a study of T cell repertoires in cytomegalovirus infection. As for the study in general: CMV epitopes that were recently identified and HLA-C-restricted were used alongside well-studied HLA-B-restricted ones. The study's findings and limits: Summed public TCR beta family frequency identified CMV carriers bearing the relevant HLA. Clonotype analysis showed dominance of the ex vivo response by HLA-C-restricted CMV-specific TCR beta clonotypes.

The V end lost 5 bases, the J end lost 0 bases, and 16 bases lay between the germline ends. This CDR3 has 16 residues. The germline CDR1 and CDR2 sequences are LNHDA and SQIVND (reference sequence). There are a few counts of this clonotype. Its antigen is unknown. TCRdb re-derived calls from the reads in MiXCR, one entry per CDR3 protein. Of about 83,000 distinct CDR3 sequences in the sample, roughly a quarter were seen once. This receptor was identified in a human donor in good health (CMV status not recorded). Some clones in this sample may be carry-over from other donors' samples. The chain carries TRBV19 and TRBJ1-1; no clear D. This specimen was CD8+ T cells from cultured PBMCs, taken from culture after CMV antigen stimulation. The CDR3 loop is CASSPAGWGVNTEAFF. CDR3 bases: TGTGCCAGTAGTCCGGCCGGCTGGGGTGTGAACACTGAAGCTTTCTTT.